The sequence of this T cell receptor beta chain was determined in a study of response to subunit inactivated influenza vaccine. TCRdb ran MiXCR on the RT-PCR reads and lists one entry per CDR3 protein. The table includes around 850,000 distinct CDR3 sequences, 15% to 20% detected once. From germline, CDR1 is SEHNR and CDR2 FQNEAQ (reference sequence). Trimming cost V 3 bases and J 9 bases, with 15 bases left between them. CDR3 length: 15 residues. General study findings and limits: Few new T cells, the authors suggested, are recruited by each seasonal influenza vaccination.

Note on this clonotype: Its cognate antigen is unknown.

This rearrangement joins TRBV7-9 to TRBJ1-6; D is unresolved. The sequencing here drew on PBMCs from blood, taken approximately 5 days after vaccination. This receptor was taken from a man aged 50 to 60 who received an inactivated influenza vaccine. The CDR3 DNA follows: TGTGCCAGCAGCTTTGGGCCCAACAGAGGTTCACCCCTCCACTTT. Amino acids: CASSFGPNRGSPLHF.